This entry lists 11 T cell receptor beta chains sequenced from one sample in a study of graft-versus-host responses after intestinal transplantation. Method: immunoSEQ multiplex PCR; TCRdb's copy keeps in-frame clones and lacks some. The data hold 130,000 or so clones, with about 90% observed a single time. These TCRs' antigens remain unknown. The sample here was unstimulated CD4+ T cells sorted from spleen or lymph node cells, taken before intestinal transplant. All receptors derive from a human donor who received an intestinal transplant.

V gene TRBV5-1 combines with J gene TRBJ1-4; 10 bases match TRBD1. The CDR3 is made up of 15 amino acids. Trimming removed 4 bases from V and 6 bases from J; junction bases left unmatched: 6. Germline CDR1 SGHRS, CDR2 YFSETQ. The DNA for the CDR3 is TGCGCCAGCAGCGGTGGACAGGGGGGAGATGAAAAACTGTTTTTT. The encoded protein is CASSGGQGGDEKLFF. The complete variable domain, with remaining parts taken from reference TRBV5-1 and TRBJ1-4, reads KAGVTQTPRYLIKTRGQQVTLSCSPISGHRSVSWYQQTPGQGLQFLFEYFSETQRNKGNFPGRFSGRQFSNSRSEMNVSTLELGDSALYLCASSGGQGGDEKLFFGSGTQLSVL.

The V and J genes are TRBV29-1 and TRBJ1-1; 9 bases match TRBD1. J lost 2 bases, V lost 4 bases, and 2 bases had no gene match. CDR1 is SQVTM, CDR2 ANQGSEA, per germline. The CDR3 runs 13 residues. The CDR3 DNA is TGCAGCGTTGGAACAGGGGGCAACACTGAAGCTTTCTTT. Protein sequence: CSVGTGGNTEAFF.

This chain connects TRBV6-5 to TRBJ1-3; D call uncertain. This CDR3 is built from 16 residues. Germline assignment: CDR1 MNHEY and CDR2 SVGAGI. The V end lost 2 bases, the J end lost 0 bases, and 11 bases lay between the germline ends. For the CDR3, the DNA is TGTGCCAGCAGTTACGGTCAACCTATCTCTGGAAACACCATATATTTT. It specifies CASSYGQPISGNTIYF.

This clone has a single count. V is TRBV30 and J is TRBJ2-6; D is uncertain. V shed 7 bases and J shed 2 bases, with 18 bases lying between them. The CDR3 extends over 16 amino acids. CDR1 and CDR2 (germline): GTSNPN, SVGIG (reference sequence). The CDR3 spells CASPQPLGPGANVLTF. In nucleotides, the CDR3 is TGTGCCTCCCCTCAACCTCTCGGACCTGGGGCCAACGTCCTGACTTTC.

CDR3 sequence (DNA): TGTGCCAGCAGCTTAGCCGGACGGAACACTGAAGCTTTCTTT. Amino acid sequence: CASSLAGRNTEAFF. The chain is built from TRBV7-6 and TRBJ1-1; D remains unclear. The CDR3 extends over 14 amino acids. Germline-derived CDR1 and CDR2 are SGHVS and FNYEAQ. With 0 bases removed from V and 1 base from J, the gap between germline ends came to 6 bases.

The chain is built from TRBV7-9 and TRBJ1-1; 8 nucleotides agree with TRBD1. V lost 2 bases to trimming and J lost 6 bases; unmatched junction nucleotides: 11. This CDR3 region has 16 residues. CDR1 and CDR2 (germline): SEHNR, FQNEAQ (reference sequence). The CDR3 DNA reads TGTGCCAGCAGCTTACCGAGACAGGGGAGTTACGCTGAAGCTTTCTTT. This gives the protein CASSLPRQGSYAEAFF.

The CDR3 loop reads CASSIGGLNQPQHF. CDR3 nucleotide sequence: TGTGCCAGTAGTATAGGGGGTCTTAATCAGCCCCAGCATTTT. The rearrangement links TRBV19 to TRBJ1-5; D remains ambiguous. The CDR3 spans 14 residues. CDR1 is LNHDA, CDR2 SQIVND, per germline (reference sequence). V shed 1 base and J shed 4 bases, with 8 bases lying between them.

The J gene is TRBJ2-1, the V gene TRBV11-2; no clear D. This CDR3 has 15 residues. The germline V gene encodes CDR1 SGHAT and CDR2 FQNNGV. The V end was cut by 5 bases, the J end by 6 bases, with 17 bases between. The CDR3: CASSPPGGAGNEQFF. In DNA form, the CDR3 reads TGTGCCAGCAGCCCACCGGGCGGAGCCGGCAATGAGCAGTTCTTC.

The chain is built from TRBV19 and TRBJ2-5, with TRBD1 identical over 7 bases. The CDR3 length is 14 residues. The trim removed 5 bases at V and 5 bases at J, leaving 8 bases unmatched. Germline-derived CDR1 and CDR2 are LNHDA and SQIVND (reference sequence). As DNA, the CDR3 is TGTGCCAGTAGTTCCCCTACAGGGGTTGAGACCCAGTACTTC. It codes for CASSSPTGVETQYF.

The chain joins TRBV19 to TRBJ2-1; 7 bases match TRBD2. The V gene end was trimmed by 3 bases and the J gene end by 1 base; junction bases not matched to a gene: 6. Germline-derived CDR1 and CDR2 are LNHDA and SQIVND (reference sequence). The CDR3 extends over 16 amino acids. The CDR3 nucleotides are TGTGCCAGTAGTATCAGGACTAGTAAGTCCTACAATGAGCAGTTCTTC. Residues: CASSIRTSKSYNEQFF.

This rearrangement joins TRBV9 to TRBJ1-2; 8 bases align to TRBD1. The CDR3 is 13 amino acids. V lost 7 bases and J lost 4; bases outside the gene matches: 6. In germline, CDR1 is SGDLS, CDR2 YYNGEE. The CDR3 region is CASQNRGVYGYTF. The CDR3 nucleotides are TGTGCCAGCCAGAACAGGGGGGTCTATGGCTACACCTTC.